This record looks at one T cell receptor (beta chain) sequence and its context. The antigen remains unidentified. This specimen belongs to a study of shared clonotypes between healthy human individuals. Broader study findings: The study generally estimated greater richness for naive than memory subsets. Some clonotypes were shared by all four sorted-subset donors, while others were not shared. The non-shared ones had lower generation probabilities than the shared ones. Rarefaction showed sorted-subset sequencing was incomplete despite large depth.

V lost 1 base and J 5 bases, leaving 14 bases between the germline ends. CDR1 SEHNR and CDR2 FQNEAQ come from the germline V gene (reference sequence). The CDR3 contains 15 residues. In the authors' workflow: Junction-only sequences without quality scores were provided by ImmunoSEQ, so filtering was different. Libraries were prepared by immunoSEQ multiplex PCR; TCRdb keeps only in-frame clonotypes and omits some of them. V and J calls and clone size follow that table, whereas D and trimming were derived from the DNA. Of some 1,900,000 clones listed, just under 95% are singletons. Selected positively for CCR7 and CD45RO-negative, naive CD8 cells excluded terminally differentiated effector memory CD45RA+ cells.

The material sequenced was naive CD8+ T cells sorted from blood. The TCR comes from a man aged 18 to 30 in good health. This chain uses TRBV7-9 with TRBJ2-5; perhaps TRBD2 as D (5 bases). The CDR3 reads CASSLGTAGGETQYF. CDR3 nucleotide sequence: TGTGCCAGCAGCTTAGGGACGGCGGGTGGGGAGACCCAGTACTTC.